This is a list of T cell receptor beta chains from one sample in a study of T and B cells in COVID-19 patients. TCRdb fed the multiplex PCR reads into MiXCR, producing one record per CDR3 protein. The profile shows around 30,000 distinct CDR3 sequences, 30% to 35% of them singletons. Sequenced: blood. Every receptor here comes from a human donor who had recovered from COVID-19. Each CDR3 is given with its conserved first and last residue. Each record gives: J gene, D gene, clone size, V gene, CDR3 protein, CDR3 DNA. The D gene is left open where the match is weak. Clone size is shown for a subset of rows, as once, few, many or a class of expanded clone.

TRBJ1-1,TRBD1,.,TRBV18,CASSPPVQGGTEAFF,TGTGCCAGCTCACCACCGGTACAGGGGGGCACTGAAGCTTTCTTT
TRBJ2-1,TRBD2,.,TRBV30,CAWSQASGSFSYEQFF,TGTGCCTGGAGCCAAGCTAGCGGGAGCTTCTCGTATGAGCAGTTCTTC
TRBJ2-7,.,medium-sized,TRBV29-1,CSVREVSYEQYF,TGCAGCGTTCGAGAAGTCTCCTACGAGCAGTACTTC
TRBJ2-5,.,.,TRBV5-6,CASSPQGWLQETQYF,TGTGCCAGCAGCCCCCAGGGGTGGCTCCAAGAGACCCAGTACTTC
TRBJ2-3,.,few,TRBV12-3/TRBV12-4,CASSLQGSDTQYF,TGTGCCAGCAGTTTACAGGGCTCAGATACGCAGTATTTT
TRBJ1-6,.,.,TRBV20-1,CSAGPDSSYNSPLHF,TGCAGTGCCGGCCCGGACAGCTCCTATAATTCACCCCTCCACTTT
TRBJ2-6,.,few,TRBV5-5,CASSLRFNSGANVLTF,TGTGCCAGCAGCTTGCGGTTTAACTCTGGGGCCAACGTCCTGACTTTC
TRBJ2-7,.,medium-sized,TRBV29-1,CSVLFGQSRYEQYF,TGCAGCGTCCTATTTGGACAGTCCCGCTACGAGCAGTACTTC
TRBJ1-4,TRBD1,many,TRBV15,CATSKTGTNEKLFF,TGTGCCACCAGCAAGACAGGGACGAATGAAAAACTGTTTTTT
TRBJ1-3,.,few,TRBV6-2/TRBV6-3,CASSYRSSGNTIYF,TGTGCCAGCAGTTATAGATCCTCTGGAAACACCATATATTTT
TRBJ2-1,TRBD1,medium-sized,TRBV19,CASWTGSYNEQFF,TGTGCCAGCTGGACAGGGTCCTACAATGAGCAGTTCTTC
TRBJ1-4,.,many,TRBV12-3/TRBV12-4,CARLPLGQAWSTNEKLFF,TGTGCCAGGCTACCACTCGGGCAGGCTTGGAGTACTAATGAAAAACTGTTTTTT
TRBJ2-4,TRBD2,few,TRBV24-1,CATSDPREGVSGYIQYF,TGTGCCACCAGTGATCCCAGGGAGGGCGTATCTGGGTACATTCAGTACTTC
TRBJ1-5,.,.,TRBV27,CASCKDRQVDQPQHF,TGTGCCAGCTGCAAAGACAGGCAGGTCGATCAGCCCCAGCATTTT
TRBJ2-2,.,few,TRBV27,CASSLFLQQGSGELFF,TGTGCCAGCAGTTTATTTCTCCAGCAAGGGTCCGGGGAGCTGTTTTTT
TRBJ1-1,.,.,TRBV12-3/TRBV12-4,CASSLGMNTEAFF,TGTGCCAGCAGTTTAGGGATGAACACTGAAGCTTTCTTT
TRBJ2-2,TRBD1,many,TRBV5-6,CASSSGTGDTGELFF,TGTGCCAGCAGCTCCGGGACAGGGGACACCGGGGAGCTGTTTTTT
TRBJ2-7,.,few,TRBV4-3,CASSDIVEQYF,TGCGCCAGCAGCGATATAGTCGAGCAGTACTTC